These 14 T cell receptor beta chains were all obtained from the same sample, sequenced in a study of T cell repertoires in cytomegalovirus infection. TCRdb independently ran MiXCR on the reads; one entry per CDR3 protein. The table records around 310,000 distinct CDR3 sequences, 15% to 20% of them present only once. Sequenced material: PBMCs. Receptor source: a human donor in good health (CMV status not recorded). Some clones in this sample may be carry-over from other donors' samples.

This clonotype was observed a handful of times. The gene calls are TRBV20-1 and TRBJ1-6; 7 positions agree with TRBD1. The length of the CDR3 is 15 residues. Looked up from germline, CDR1 is DFQATT and CDR2 is SNEGSKA (reference sequence). After removal of 6 bases from V and 7 bases from J, the junction contained 12 bases not matched to a gene. The CDR3 nucleotides are TGCAGTGCCCCACCGATGGGACAGACCAATTCACCCCTCCACTTT. This gives the protein CSAPPMGQTNSPLHF.

The V gene is TRBV28, the J gene TRBJ1-2, with D possibly matching TRBD1 (6 bases). V lost 7 bases and J 2 bases, leaving 14 bases between the germline ends. The CDR3 loop spans 14 amino acids. Germline CDR1 reads MDHEN; CDR2 reads SYDVKM. The CDR3 coding sequence is TGTGCCAGCACCCAGGGGCAGCTAAACTATGGCTACACCTTC. This translates into CASTQGQLNYGYTF.

This clonotype was found many times. V and J are TRBV7-2 and TRBJ2-3, with TRBD2 identical over 7 bases. J gave up 2 bases and V 5 bases, and 13 bases lay outside the gene matches. The CDR3 sequence is 17 residues long. Germline CDR1 and CDR2: SGHTA and FQGNSA. CDR3 sequence: CASSPPGLRGNTDTQYF. CDR3 DNA sequence: TGTGCCAGCAGCCCCCCGGGTTTGCGGGGGAACACAGATACGCAGTATTTT.

The chain uses TRBV27 and TRBJ1-4; perhaps TRBD1 as D (5 bases). The CDR3 has 12 residues. V was shortened by 5 bases and J by 11 bases, with 12 bases between the two germline ends. Germline V gene data show CDR1 as MNHEY and CDR2 as SMNVEV (reference sequence). In DNA form, the CDR3 reads TGTGCCAGCAGTAGGGTGGGGGGGAAACTGTTTTTT. It is translated as CASSRVGGKLFF.

The genes are TRBV12-3 or TRBV12-4 and TRBJ1-1; TRBD1 matches at 7 bases. The junction had 5 bases not matched to a gene; V was cut back by 10 bases and J by 0 bases. The CDR3 consists of 13 residues. CDR3 DNA sequence: TGTGCCACCCGGGGACAGCTGAACACTGAAGCTTTCTTT. Translated, it gives CATRGQLNTEAFF.

The CDR3 is CASSTRQTGTYGYTF. DNA of the CDR3: TGTGCCAGTAGTACGCGACAGACAGGAACCTATGGCTACACCTTC. The chain carries TRBV19 and TRBJ1-2, with D maybe TRBD1 (6 bases). Germline V lookup: CDR1 LNHDA, CDR2 SQIVND (reference sequence). V was trimmed by 4 bases and J by 4 bases, leaving 16 bases between them. There are 15 residues in the CDR3.

This clonotype was observed a few times. The chain recombines TRBV20-1 with TRBJ1-2; perhaps TRBD1 as D (6 bases). This CDR3 is 14 amino acids long. Trimming left V 7 bases short and J 4 bases short, with 19 bases between. Germline V gene sequence: CDR1 DFQATT, CDR2 SNEGSKA (reference sequence). The CDR3 region is CSVPRGRGGYGYTF. Here the CDR3 DNA reads TGCAGTGTCCCGAGGGGGAGGGGGGGCTATGGCTACACCTTC.

This clonotype was seen many times. The chain links TRBV6-2 or TRBV6-3 to TRBJ2-4, with TRBD1 matching 7 bases. The CDR3 contains 17 residues. CDR1 MNHEY and CDR2 SVGEGT come from the germline V gene. J lost 0 bases, V lost 0 bases, and 5 bases had no gene match. The CDR3 DNA reads TGTGCCAGCAGTTACTCGTTAGGGACAGTAGCCAAAAACATTCAGTACTTC. The encoded protein is CASSYSLGTVAKNIQYF.

This clonotype occurred many times. The chain couples TRBV12-3 or TRBV12-4 to TRBJ2-2; 7 nucleotides line up with TRBD1. V trimming: 5 bases; J trimming: 2 bases; junction bases outside the gene matches: 8. The CDR3 totals 16 residues. The CDR3 protein is CASSPSGGGNTGELFF. The CDR3 bases are TGTGCCAGCAGTCCTTCAGGGGGTGGAAACACCGGGGAGCTGTTTTTT.

This clonotype was observed at least ten times. The chain has TRBV18 and TRBJ1-2; TRBD1 is a possible D gene (5 bases). V lost 1 base, J lost 6 bases, and 18 bases lay in between. This CDR3 has 16 residues. Per germline, CDR1 KGHSH and CDR2 LQKENI. CDR3 amino acids: CASSPRAQGSDNGYTF. The CDR3 nucleotides read TGTGCCAGCTCACCACGGGCGCAGGGAAGTGACAATGGCTACACCTTC.

This clonotype was found a few times. The chain combines TRBV29-1 with TRBJ1-2; the D is unclear. Germline V gives CDR1 SQVTM, CDR2 ANQGSEA. The CDR3 extends over 11 amino acids. Trimming shortened V by 3 bases and J by 4 bases, and 6 bases separated the two germline ends. CDR3 amino acids: CSVEERYGYTF. Here the CDR3 DNA reads TGCAGCGTTGAGGAACGCTATGGCTACACCTTC.

This clonotype was counted between two and nine times. The genes are TRBV9 and TRBJ2-3; a possible D gene is TRBD2 (5 bases). The CDR3 runs to 14 residues. Germline CDR1 and CDR2: SGDLS and YYNGEE. V lost 2 bases and J lost 6, with 13 bases in between. CDR3 DNA: TGTGCCAGCAGCGTTGTGGACGGGGTTGATACGCAGTATTTT. Its translation is CASSVVDGVDTQYF.

V usage is TRBV6-6 and J usage is TRBJ1-6; 12 bases align to TRBD1. V shed 5 bases, J shed 0 bases, and the junction held 5 bases outside the gene matches. From germline, CDR1 is MNHNY and CDR2 SVGAGI (reference sequence). The CDR3 is 18 amino acids. Here the CDR3 DNA reads TGTGCCAGCAGTCGGGACAGGGGGCTCAGCTCCTATAATTCACCCCTCCACTTT. Amino acids: CASSRDRGLSSYNSPLHF.

This clonotype was seen just once. The gene calls are TRBV4-3 and TRBJ2-2; 10 bases align to TRBD1. With V trimmed by 1 base and J by 6 bases, 8 bases remained unmatched. The germline V gene encodes CDR1 LGHNA and CDR2 YSLEER. The CDR3 totals 17 residues. CDR3 residues: CASSQANPGQGAGELFF. The CDR3 DNA reads as TGCGCCAGCAGCCAAGCCAACCCTGGACAGGGGGCCGGGGAGCTGTTTTTT.